The T cell receptor (beta chain) under discussion was sequenced for a study of blood T cell repertoires in COVID-19. The CDR3 has 16 residues. V lost 5 bases, J lost 6 bases, and 8 bases stayed unmatched. CDR1 and CDR2 from the germline V gene are SEHNR and FQNEAQ (reference sequence). Clones were read by immunoSEQ multiplex PCR, and TCRdb kept only the in-frame ones, dropping some. Here the sample spans 100,000 or so clones, around 88% being singletons. The V gene is TRBV7-9, the J gene TRBJ2-1; TRBD2 matches 12 bases. Sequencing input: peripheral blood. This sequence was found in a human donor in a cohort sampled during active COVID-19. The DNA of the CDR3 is TGTGCCAGCAGCCTCCCGACTAGCGGGAGAAGCAATGAGCAGTTCTTC. Translation: CASSLPTSGRSNEQFF.